This T cell receptor (beta chain) appears in the sequencing data of a study of blood T cell repertoires in COVID-19. Study-wide context: Acute-phase and convalescent COVID-19 samples originated in the United States, Italy and Spain. T cells, B-cell-depleted T cells, or PBMCs supplied cDNA or gDNA.

Between the trimmed V and J ends, which lost 9 bases and 3 bases, there was a span of 8 bases. The CDR3 is 11 amino acids. Germline values: CDR1 MNHEY, CDR2 SVGAGI. Original processing notes: Quantification of nucleated cells was approximated via reference gene primer amplification. Assay: immunoSEQ multiplex PCR; the TCRdb copy retains only in-frame clones and omits some. The DNA was the basis for D and trimming; V, J and clone size are from that table. The sample gives around 70,000 clones, approximately 78% of which show up once; about 4.4% is in the top ten. The receptor's source is a woman at least 80 years old with active or convalescent COVID-19. The sample comprised peripheral blood. This chain links TRBV6-5 with TRBJ1-1; TRBD1 might be the D (5 bases). The CDR3 sequence: CASRQYTEAFF. CDR3 nucleotide sequence: TGTGCCAGTCGACAGTACACTGAAGCTTTCTTT.